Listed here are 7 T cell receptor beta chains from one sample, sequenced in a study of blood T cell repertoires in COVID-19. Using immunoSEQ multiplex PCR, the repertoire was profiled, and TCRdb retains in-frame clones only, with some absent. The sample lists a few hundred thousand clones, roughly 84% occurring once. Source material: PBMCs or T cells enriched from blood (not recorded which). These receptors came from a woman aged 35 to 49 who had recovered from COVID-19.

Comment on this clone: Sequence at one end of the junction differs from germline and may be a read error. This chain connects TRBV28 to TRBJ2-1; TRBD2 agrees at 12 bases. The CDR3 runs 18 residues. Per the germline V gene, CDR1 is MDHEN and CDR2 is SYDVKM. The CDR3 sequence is CTSSSPPATSGSANEQFF. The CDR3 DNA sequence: TGTACCAGCAGCTCCCCACCCGCGACTAGCGGGAGTGCAAATGAGCAGTTCTTC.

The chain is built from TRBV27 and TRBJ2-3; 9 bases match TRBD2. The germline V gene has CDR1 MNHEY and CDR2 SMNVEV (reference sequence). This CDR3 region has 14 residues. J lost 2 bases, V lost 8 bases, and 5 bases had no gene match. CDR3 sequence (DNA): TGTGCCAGCGGGGCTAGCGGGAACACAGATACGCAGTATTTT. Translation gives CASGASGNTDTQYF.

This CDR3 is CASSSRVPNTEAFF. Written as DNA, the CDR3 is TGTGCCAGCAGCTCCAGGGTGCCTAATACTGAAGCTTTCTTT. This chain links TRBV6-5 with TRBJ1-1, with D tentatively TRBD1 (5 bases). Germline CDR1 is MNHEY and CDR2 is SVGAGI. V was pared by 6 bases and J by 5 bases, with 16 bases between. The CDR3 is 14 amino acids.

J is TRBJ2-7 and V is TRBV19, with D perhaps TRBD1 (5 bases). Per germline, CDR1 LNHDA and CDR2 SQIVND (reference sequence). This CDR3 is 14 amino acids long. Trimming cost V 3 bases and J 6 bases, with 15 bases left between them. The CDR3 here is CASSIGAGSREQYV. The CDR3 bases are TGTGCCAGTAGTATTGGGGCAGGGTCACGCGAGCAGTACGTC.

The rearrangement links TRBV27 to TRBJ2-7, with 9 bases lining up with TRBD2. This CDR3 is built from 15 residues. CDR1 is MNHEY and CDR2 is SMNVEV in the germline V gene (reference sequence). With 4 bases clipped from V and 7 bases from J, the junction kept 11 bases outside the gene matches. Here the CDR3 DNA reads TGTGCCAGCAGTTCACAGGTAGCGGGAGTCGTAGAGCAGTACTTC. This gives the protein CASSSQVAGVVEQYF.

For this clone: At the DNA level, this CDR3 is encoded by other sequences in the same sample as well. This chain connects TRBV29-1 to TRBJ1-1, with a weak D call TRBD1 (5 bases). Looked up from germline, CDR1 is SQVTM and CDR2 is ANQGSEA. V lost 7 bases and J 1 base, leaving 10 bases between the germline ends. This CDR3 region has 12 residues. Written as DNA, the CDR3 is TGCAGCGCTTCTAGGGGGAACACTGAAGCTTTCTTT. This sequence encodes CSASRGNTEAFF.

As DNA, the CDR3 is TGTGCCAGCAGCTTGGATCTACAGGGGGTATATGAAAAACTGTTTTTT. Translated, it gives CASSLDLQGVYEKLFF. V gene TRBV11-2 combines with J gene TRBJ1-4; 8 nucleotides agree with TRBD1. CDR1 and CDR2 from the germline V gene are SGHAT and FQNNGV. The CDR3 covers 16 residues. J was trimmed by 6 bases and V by 3 bases; bases with no gene match: 9.